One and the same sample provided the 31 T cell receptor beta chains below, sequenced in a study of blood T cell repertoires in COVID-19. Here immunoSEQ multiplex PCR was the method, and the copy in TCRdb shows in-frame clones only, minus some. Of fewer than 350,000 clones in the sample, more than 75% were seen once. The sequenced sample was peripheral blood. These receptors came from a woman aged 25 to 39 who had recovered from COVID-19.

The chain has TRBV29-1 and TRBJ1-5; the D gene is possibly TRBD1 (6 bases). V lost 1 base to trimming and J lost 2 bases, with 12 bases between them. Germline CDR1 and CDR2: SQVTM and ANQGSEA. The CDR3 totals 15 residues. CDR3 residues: CSVEARGARNQPQHF. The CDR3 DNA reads TGCAGCGTTGAAGCCCGGGGGGCACGCAATCAGCCCCAGCATTTT.

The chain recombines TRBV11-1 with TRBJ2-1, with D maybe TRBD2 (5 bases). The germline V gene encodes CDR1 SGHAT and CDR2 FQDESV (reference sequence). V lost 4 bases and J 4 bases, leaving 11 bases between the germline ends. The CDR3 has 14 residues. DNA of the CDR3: TGTGCCAGCAGCTCGACTACTTCTTACAATGAGCAGTTCTTC. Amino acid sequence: CASSSTTSYNEQFF.

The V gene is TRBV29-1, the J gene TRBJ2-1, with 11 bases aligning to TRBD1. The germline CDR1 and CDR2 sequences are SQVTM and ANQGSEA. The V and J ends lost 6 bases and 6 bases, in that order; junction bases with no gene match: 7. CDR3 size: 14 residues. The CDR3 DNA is TGCAGCGTCGAGGGACAGGGGGTCCCCAATGAGCAGTTCTTC. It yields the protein CSVEGQGVPNEQFF.

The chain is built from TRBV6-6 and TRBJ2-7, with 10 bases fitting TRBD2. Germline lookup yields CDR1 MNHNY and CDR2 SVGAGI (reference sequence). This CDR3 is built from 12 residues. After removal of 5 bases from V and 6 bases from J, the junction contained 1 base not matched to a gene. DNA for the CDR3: TGTGCCAGCAGTCGGACTAGCGGCGAGCAGTACTTC. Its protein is CASSRTSGEQYF.

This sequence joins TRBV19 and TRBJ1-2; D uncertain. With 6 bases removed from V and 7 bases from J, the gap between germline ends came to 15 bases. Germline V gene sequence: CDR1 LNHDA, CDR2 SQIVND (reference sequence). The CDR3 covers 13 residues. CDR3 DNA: TGTGCCAGTAGCTTCGCGGCCGGGTCTGGCTACACCTTC. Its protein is CASSFAAGSGYTF.

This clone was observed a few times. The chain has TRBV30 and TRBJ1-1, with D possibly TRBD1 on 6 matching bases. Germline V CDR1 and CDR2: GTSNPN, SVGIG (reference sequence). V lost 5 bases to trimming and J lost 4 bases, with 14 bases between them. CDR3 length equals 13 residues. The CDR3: CAWSQGKVTEAFF. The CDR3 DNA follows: TGTGCCTGGTCCCAGGGGAAGGTCACTGAAGCTTTCTTT.

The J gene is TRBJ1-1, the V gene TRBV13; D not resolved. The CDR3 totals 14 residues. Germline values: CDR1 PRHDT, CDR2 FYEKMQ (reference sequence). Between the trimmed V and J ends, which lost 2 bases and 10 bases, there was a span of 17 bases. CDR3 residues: CASSLPGPPNGAFF. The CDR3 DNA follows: TGTGCCAGCAGCTTACCAGGCCCTCCTAACGGAGCTTTCTTT. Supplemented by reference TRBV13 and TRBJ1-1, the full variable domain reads AAGVIQSPRHLIKEKRETATLKCYPIPRHDTVYWYQQGPGQDPQFLISFYEKMQSDKGSIPDRFSAQQFSDYHSELNMSSLELGDSALYFCASSLPGPPNGAFFGQGTRLTVV.

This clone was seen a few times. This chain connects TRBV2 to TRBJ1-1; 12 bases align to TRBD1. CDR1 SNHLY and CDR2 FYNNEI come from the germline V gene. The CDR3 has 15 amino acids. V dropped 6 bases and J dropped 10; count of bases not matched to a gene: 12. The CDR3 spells CASRAGTGGDSRAFF. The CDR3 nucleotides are TGTGCCAGCAGAGCCGGGACAGGGGGCGACTCACGAGCTTTCTTT.

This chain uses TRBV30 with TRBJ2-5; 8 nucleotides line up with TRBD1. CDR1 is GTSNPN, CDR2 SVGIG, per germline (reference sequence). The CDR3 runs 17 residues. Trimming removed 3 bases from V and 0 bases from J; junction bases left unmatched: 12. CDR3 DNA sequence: TGTGCCTGGAGCTATCTCGGGAGACAGGGGAACCAAGAGACCCAGTACTTC. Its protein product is CAWSYLGRQGNQETQYF. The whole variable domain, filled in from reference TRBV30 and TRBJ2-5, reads SQTIHQWPATLVQPVGSPLSLECTVEGTSNPNLYWYRQAAGRGLQLLFYSVGIGQISSEVPQNLSASRPQDRQFILSSKKLLLSDSGFYLCAWSYLGRQGNQETQYFGPGTRLLVL.

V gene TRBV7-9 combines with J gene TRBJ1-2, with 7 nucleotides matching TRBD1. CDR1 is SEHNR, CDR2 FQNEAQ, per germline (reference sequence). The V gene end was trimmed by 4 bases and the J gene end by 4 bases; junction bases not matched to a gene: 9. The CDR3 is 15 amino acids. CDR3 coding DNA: TGTGCCAGCAGCTCTGGGGCGACAGGGCCCTATGGCTACACCTTC. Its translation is CASSSGATGPYGYTF.

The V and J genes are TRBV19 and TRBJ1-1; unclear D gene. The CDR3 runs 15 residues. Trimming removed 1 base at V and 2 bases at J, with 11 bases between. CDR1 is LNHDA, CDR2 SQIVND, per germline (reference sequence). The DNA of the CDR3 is TGTGCCAGTAGTATAGTTCCGGGGTTCAACACTGAAGCTTTCTTT. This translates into CASSIVPGFNTEAFF.

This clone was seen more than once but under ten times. CDR3 amino acids: CASSPRTGGGYTF. The CDR3 bases are TGTGCCAGCAGCCCACGGACAGGGGGTGGCTACACCTTC. The V gene is TRBV3-1 (or the pseudogene TRBV3-2), the J gene TRBJ1-2, with 10 positions matching TRBD1. CDR1 LGHDT and CDR2 YNNKEL come from the germline V gene (reference sequence). This CDR3 is 13 amino acids long. V was pared by 4 bases and J by 7 bases, with 3 bases of the junction left unmatched.

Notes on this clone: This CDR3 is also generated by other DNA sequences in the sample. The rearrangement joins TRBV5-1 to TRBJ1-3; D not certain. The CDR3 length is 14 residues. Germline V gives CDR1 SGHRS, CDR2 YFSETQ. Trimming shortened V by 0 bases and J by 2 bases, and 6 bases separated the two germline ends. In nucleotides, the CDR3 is TGCGCCAGCAGCTTGGGAACAGCTGGAAACACCATATATTTT. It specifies CASSLGTAGNTIYF.

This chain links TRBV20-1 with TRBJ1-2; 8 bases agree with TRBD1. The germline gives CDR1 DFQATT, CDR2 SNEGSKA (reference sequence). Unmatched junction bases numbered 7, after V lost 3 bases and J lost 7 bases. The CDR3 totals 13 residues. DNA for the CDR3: TGCAGTGCTAGTTCGTCAGGGGGCTTTGGCTACACCTTC. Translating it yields CSASSSGGFGYTF.

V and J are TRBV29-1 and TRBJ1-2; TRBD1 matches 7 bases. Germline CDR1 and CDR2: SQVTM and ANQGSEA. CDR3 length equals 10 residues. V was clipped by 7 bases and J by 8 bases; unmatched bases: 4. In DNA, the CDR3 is TGCAGCGCAGGGACAGACGGCTACACCTTC. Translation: CSAGTDGYTF.

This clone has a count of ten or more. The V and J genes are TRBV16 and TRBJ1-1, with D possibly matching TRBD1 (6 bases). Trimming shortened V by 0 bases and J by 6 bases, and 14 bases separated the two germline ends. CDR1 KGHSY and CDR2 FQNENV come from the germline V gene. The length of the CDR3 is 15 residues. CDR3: CASSQSQQGGPEAFF. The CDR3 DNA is TGTGCCAGCAGCCAATCACAACAGGGAGGGCCTGAAGCTTTCTTT.

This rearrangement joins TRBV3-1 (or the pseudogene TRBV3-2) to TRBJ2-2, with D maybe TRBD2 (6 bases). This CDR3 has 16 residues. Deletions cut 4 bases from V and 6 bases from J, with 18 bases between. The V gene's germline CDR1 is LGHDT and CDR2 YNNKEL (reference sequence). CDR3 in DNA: TGTGCCAGCAGCCGGCCGGGACTGGCCCCACCCGGGGAGCTGTTTTTT. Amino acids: CASSRPGLAPPGELFF.

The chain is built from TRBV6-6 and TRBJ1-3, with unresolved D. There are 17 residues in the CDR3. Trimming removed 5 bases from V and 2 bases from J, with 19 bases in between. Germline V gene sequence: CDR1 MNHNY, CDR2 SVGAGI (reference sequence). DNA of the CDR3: TGTGCCAGCAGTCCCGCAATCGGGAACTATCCTGGAAACACCATATATTTT. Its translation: CASSPAIGNYPGNTIYF.

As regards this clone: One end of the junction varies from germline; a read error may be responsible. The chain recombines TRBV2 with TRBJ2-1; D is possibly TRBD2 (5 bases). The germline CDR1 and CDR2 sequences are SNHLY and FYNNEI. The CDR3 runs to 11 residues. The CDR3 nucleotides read TGTGTCAGCGGTAGAGAAGTTGAGCAGTTCTTC. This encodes CVSGREVEQFF.

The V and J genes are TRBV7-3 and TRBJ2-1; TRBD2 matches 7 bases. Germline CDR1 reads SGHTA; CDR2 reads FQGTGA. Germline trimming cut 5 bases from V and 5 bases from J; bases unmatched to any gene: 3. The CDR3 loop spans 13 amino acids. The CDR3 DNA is TGTGCCAGCAGCCTCCTAGCGGACAATGAGCAGTTCTTC. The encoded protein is CASSLLADNEQFF.

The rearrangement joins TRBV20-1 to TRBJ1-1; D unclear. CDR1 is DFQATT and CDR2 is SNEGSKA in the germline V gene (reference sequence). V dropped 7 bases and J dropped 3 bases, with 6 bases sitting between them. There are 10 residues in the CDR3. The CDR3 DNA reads TGCAGTGGGCAAGACACTGAAGCTTTCTTT. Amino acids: CSGQDTEAFF.

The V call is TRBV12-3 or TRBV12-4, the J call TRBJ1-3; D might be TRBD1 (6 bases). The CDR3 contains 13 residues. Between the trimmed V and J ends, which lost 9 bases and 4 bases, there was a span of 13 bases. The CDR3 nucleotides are TGTGCCAGTACAGGGAATCCCGGAAACACCATATATTTT. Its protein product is CASTGNPGNTIYF.

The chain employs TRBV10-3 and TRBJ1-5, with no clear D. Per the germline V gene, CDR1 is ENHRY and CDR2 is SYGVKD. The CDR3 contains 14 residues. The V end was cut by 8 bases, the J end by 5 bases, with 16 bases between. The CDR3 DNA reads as TGTGCCATCTCCTATTCCGGGAGGGATCAGCCCCAGCATTTT. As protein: CAISYSGRDQPQHF.

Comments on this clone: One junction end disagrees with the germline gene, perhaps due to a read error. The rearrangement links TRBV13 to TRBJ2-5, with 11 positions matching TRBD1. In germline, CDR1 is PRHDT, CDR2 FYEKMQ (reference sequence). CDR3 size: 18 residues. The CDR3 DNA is TGTGCCAGCAGCCTAGGGTTCCCCTGGGACAGGGGGCAAGAGACCCAGTACTTC. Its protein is CASSLGFPWDRGQETQYF.

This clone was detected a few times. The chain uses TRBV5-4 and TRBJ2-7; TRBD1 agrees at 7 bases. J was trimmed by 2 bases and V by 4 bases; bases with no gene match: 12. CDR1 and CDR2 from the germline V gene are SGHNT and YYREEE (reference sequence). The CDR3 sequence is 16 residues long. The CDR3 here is CASSDNRGVKPYEQYF. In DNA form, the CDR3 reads TGTGCCAGCAGCGACAACAGGGGCGTCAAACCCTACGAGCAGTACTTC.

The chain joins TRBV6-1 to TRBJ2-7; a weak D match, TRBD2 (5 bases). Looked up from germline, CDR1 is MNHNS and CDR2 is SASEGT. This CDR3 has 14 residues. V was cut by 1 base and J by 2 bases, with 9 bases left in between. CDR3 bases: TGTGCCAGCAGTGAAGGTAGCGTAGCCTACGAGCAGTACTTC. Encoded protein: CASSEGSVAYEQYF.

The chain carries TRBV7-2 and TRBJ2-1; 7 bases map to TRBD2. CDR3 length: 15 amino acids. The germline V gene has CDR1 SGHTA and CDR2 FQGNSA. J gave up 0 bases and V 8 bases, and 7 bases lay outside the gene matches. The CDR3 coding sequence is TGTGCCAGCCTCTCCGGGGGGAGCTCCTACAATGAGCAGTTCTTC. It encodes CASLSGGSSYNEQFF.

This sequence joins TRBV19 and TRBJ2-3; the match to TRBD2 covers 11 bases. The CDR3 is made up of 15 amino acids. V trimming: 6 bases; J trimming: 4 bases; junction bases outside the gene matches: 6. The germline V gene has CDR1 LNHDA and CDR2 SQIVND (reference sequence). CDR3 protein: CASRGLAVPADTQYF. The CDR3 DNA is TGTGCCAGTAGGGGACTAGCGGTACCTGCAGATACGCAGTATTTT.

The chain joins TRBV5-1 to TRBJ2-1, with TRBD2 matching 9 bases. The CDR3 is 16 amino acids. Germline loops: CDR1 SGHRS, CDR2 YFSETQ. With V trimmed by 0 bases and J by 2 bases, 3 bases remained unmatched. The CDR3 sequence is CASSLVLAGAYNEQFF. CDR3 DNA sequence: TGCGCCAGCAGCTTGGTGTTAGCGGGAGCCTACAATGAGCAGTTCTTC. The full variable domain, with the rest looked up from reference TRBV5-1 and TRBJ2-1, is KAGVTQTPRYLIKTRGQQVTLSCSPISGHRSVSWYQQTPGQGLQFLFEYFSETQRNKGNFPGRFSGRQFSNSRSEMNVSTLELGDSALYLCASSLVLAGAYNEQFFGPGTRLTVL.

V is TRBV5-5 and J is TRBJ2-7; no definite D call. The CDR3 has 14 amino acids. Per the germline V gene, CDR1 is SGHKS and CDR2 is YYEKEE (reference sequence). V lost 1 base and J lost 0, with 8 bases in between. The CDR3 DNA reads TGTGCCAGCAGCTTGACAGTGTCCTCCTACGAGCAGTACTTC. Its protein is CASSLTVSSYEQYF.

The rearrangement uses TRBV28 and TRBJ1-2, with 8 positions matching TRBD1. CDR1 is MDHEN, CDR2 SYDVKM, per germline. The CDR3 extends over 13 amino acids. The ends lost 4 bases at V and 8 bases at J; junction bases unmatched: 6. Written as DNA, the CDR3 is TGTGCCAGCAGTTCCCCAGGGGGCGGGGGCTACACCTTC. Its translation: CASSSPGGGGYTF.